This T cell receptor beta chain was found in a study of neurological immune-mediated disorders. The sample holds a few counts of this clonotype. Antigen: not known. By 5'RACE with 10-nucleotide random UMIs, the cDNA was made. Each sequencing run yielded over 200 million TCR-beta sequences from 15-18 subjects. TCRdb reanalysed the 5' RACE reads using MiXCR and keeps one entry per CDR3 protein. The sample records 95,000 to 150,000 distinct CDR3 sequences, 3% to 3.5% being singletons. This CDR3 has 17 residues. Germline CDR1 is MNHEY and CDR2 is SVGEGT. V trimming: 1 base; J trimming: 3 bases; junction bases outside the gene matches: 7. Study-wide findings and caveats: None of the CDR3 amino acid sequences found in expanded clones was shared across subjects. This suggests that the TCR-beta repertoires were private in all groups.

The receptor comes from a woman aged 30 to 39 with multiple sclerosis. The chain couples TRBV6-2 or TRBV6-3 to TRBJ2-7; 12 bases agree with TRBD2. The sequencing input was PBMCs. CDR3 loop: CASSYWGLTSGSYEQYF. DNA for the CDR3: TGTGCCAGCAGTTACTGGGGTTTGACTAGCGGGAGCTACGAGCAGTACTTC.